The 27 T cell receptor beta chains below were found in one sample sequenced in a study of cytomegalovirus exposure and HLA in healthy donors. Sequencing used immunoSEQ multiplex PCR; TCRdb keeps in-frame clones, though not all of them. The repertoire holds 140,000 or so clones, approximately 90% seen once, with over 5% in the top ten. The sequencing sample was made of PBMCs. The source is a woman under 40 in good health and CMV-seropositive.

V is TRBV5-4 and J is TRBJ2-7; the D gene is possibly TRBD1 (5 bases). Germline lookup yields CDR1 SGHNT and CDR2 YYREEE (reference sequence). Trimming stripped 3 bases from V and 2 bases from J, with 12 bases between. The CDR3 consists of 14 residues. CDR3 DNA: TGTGCCAGCAGCTATATGACAGTCCCCTACGAGCAGTACTTC. Residues: CASSYMTVPYEQYF.

This clone turned up a few times. The chain is built from TRBV27 and TRBJ2-3; 8 nucleotides agree with TRBD2. Trimming took 6 bases from V and 4 from J; bases not matched to a gene: 9. The germline CDR1 and CDR2 sequences are MNHEY and SMNVEV (reference sequence). CDR3 length: 15 residues. In DNA form, the CDR3 reads TGTGCCAGCAGCCAAACGGGAGGGCCCGCAGATACGCAGTATTTT. Residues: CASSQTGGPADTQYF.

The genes are TRBV18 and TRBJ1-1; maybe TRBD1 (6 bases). This CDR3 is 13 amino acids long. V gave up 2 bases and J gave up 3 bases, with 7 bases separating them. Germline CDR1 is KGHSH and CDR2 is LQKENI. For the CDR3, the DNA is TGTGCCAGCTCACCAAACAGGGACACTGAAGCTTTCTTT. Translating it yields CASSPNRDTEAFF. The full variable domain, in which reference TRBV18 and TRBJ1-1 provide the parts outside the CDR3, is NAGVMQNPRHLVRRRGQEARLRCSPMKGHSHVYWYRQLPEEGLKFMVYLQKENIIDESGMPKERFSAEFPKEGPSILRIQQVVRGDSAAYFCASSPNRDTEAFFGQGTRLTVV.

This chain links TRBV2 with TRBJ1-2, with TRBD1 matching 7 bases. Trimming cost V 5 bases and J 7 bases; bases outside gene matches: 19. The CDR3 is 17 residues long. The germline CDR1 and CDR2 sequences are SNHLY and FYNNEI. The CDR3 sequence is CASSSQGPQNWLAGYTF. CDR3 bases: TGTGCCAGCAGTTCACAGGGGCCCCAGAATTGGCTGGCTGGCTACACCTTC.

The chain joins TRBV7-2 to TRBJ2-6; D is possibly TRBD1 (6 bases). This CDR3 spans 16 amino acids. Germline CDR1 reads SGHTA; CDR2 reads FQGNSA. Trimming removed 5 bases from V and 4 bases from J, with 15 bases in between. The CDR3 sequence: CASSPRLGAGANVLTF. CDR3 nucleotide sequence: TGTGCCAGCAGCCCCCGACTGGGGGCAGGGGCCAACGTCCTGACTTTC.

The CDR3 bases are TGTGCCAGCAGCTTAGACCCGGGGGGCGCGGGCACCGGGGAGCTGTTTTTT. Translated: CASSLDPGGAGTGELFF. V and J are TRBV7-7 and TRBJ2-2, with D tentatively TRBD2 (7 bases). The CDR3 consists of 17 residues. V gave up 1 base and J gave up 4 bases, with 16 bases separating them. Per the germline V gene, CDR1 is SSHAT and CDR2 is FNYEAQ (reference sequence).

The V gene is TRBV28, the J gene TRBJ2-2; tentative D call: TRBD1 (5 bases). Trimming removed 6 bases at V and 1 base at J, with 15 bases between. The CDR3 sequence is 16 residues long. Germline V gene sequence: CDR1 MDHEN, CDR2 SYDVKM. CDR3 sequence: CASSLGGRVNTGELFF. CDR3 sequence (DNA): TGTGCCAGCAGCCTAGGTGGCAGGGTGAACACCGGGGAGCTGTTTTTT.

V is TRBV7-9 and J is TRBJ1-2; possibly TRBD1 for D (5 bases). There are 15 residues in the CDR3. Trimming pared 4 bases from V and 4 bases from J, leaving 16 bases between. Germline V gene lookup returns CDR1 SEHNR and CDR2 FQNEAQ (reference sequence). The CDR3 region is CASSSSTELLYGYTF. CDR3 DNA sequence: TGTGCCAGCAGCTCATCGACAGAGCTCCTCTATGGCTACACCTTC.

Of note for this clone: Other nucleotide sequences from this sample produce the same CDR3. The CDR3 nucleotides read TGTGCCAGCTCACCGACAGACTACGAGCAGTACTTC. Encoded protein: CASSPTDYEQYF. The chain employs TRBV18 and TRBJ2-7; D perhaps matches TRBD1 (5 bases). V shed 3 bases and J shed 3 bases, with 6 bases lying between them. Per the germline V gene, CDR1 is KGHSH and CDR2 is LQKENI. The CDR3 covers 12 residues.

The rearrangement links TRBV4-1 to TRBJ2-1, with 13 bases aligning to TRBD2. With V trimmed by 1 base and J by 7 bases, 7 bases remained unmatched. The V gene's germline CDR1 is MGHRA and CDR2 YSYEKL. CDR3 length: 17 residues. CDR3 DNA sequence: TGCGCCAGCAGCCAAGGGACTAGCGGGGGTGGCCGAAATGAGCAGTTCTTC. This gives the protein CASSQGTSGGGRNEQFF.

The count of this clone is one. The rearrangement uses TRBV7-6 and TRBJ2-2, with D unresolved. The CDR3 covers 14 residues. Trimming pared 4 bases from V and 6 bases from J, leaving 12 bases between. Per germline, CDR1 SGHVS and CDR2 FNYEAQ. In DNA form, the CDR3 reads TGTGCCAGCAGCTCGCGCCTAGGTTCCGGGGAGCTGTTTTTT. Protein sequence: CASSSRLGSGELFF.

V and J are TRBV5-1 and TRBJ2-1, with TRBD2 matching over 10 bases. Germline CDR1 SGHRS, CDR2 YFSETQ. The CDR3 sequence is 20 residues long. J gave up 10 bases and V 1 base, and 23 bases lay outside the gene matches. The CDR3, as DNA: TGCGCCAGCAGCTTGTCTCCCAGCGGGGGGGAAAAAGGGGTGGTACGAGAGCAGTTCTTC. It is translated as CASSLSPSGGEKGVVREQFF.

The chain combines TRBV6-5 with TRBJ2-5; no firm D call. CDR1 and CDR2 from the germline V gene are MNHEY and SVGAGI. V lost 8 bases to trimming and J lost 3 bases, with 7 bases between them. The CDR3 covers 11 residues. The CDR3: CASLLKETQYF. The CDR3 nucleotides are TGTGCCAGCCTCCTAAAAGAGACCCAGTACTTC.

The chain couples TRBV5-1 to TRBJ2-1; D is ambiguous. The V and J ends lost 0 bases and 5 bases respectively, with 6 bases between them. The CDR3 has 13 residues. CDR1 is SGHRS, CDR2 YFSETQ, per germline. The CDR3 coding sequence is TGCGCCAGCAGCTTGGCCTTTAACAATGAGCAGTTCTTC. This encodes CASSLAFNNEQFF.

This chain uses TRBV5-1 with TRBJ1-3; D call uncertain. The CDR3 is 17 amino acids. Germline lookup yields CDR1 SGHRS and CDR2 YFSETQ. V lost 0 bases and J lost 0, with 13 bases in between. The CDR3 is CASSLEPDKSSGNTIYF. In DNA, the CDR3 is TGCGCCAGCAGCTTGGAACCCGACAAGAGCTCTGGAAACACCATATATTTT.

The V call is TRBV7-2, the J call TRBJ1-4; perhaps TRBD1 as D (5 bases). With 5 bases removed from V and 7 bases from J, the gap between germline ends came to 17 bases. Germline V gene data show CDR1 as SGHTA and CDR2 as FQGNSA. This CDR3 spans 15 amino acids. Here the CDR3 DNA reads TGTGCCAGCAGCACACGACAGAACTTGCCTGAAAAACTGTTTTTT. Encoded protein: CASSTRQNLPEKLFF.

This sequence joins TRBV9 and TRBJ2-2; no clear D. Germline assignment: CDR1 SGDLS and CDR2 YYNGEE. The germline V and J ends were trimmed by 0 bases and 6 bases, with 9 bases remaining between them. The CDR3 has 14 amino acids. For the CDR3, the DNA is TGTGCCAGCAGCGTAGGGCCCAACCCCGGGGAGCTGTTTTTT. Translation gives CASSVGPNPGELFF.

The chain recombines TRBV15 with TRBJ2-3; TRBD2 aligns across 8 bases. Trimming took 3 bases from V and 2 from J; bases not matched to a gene: 13. CDR1 and CDR2 (germline): LNHNV, YYDKDF (reference sequence). This CDR3 region has 18 residues. CDR3 sequence: CATSSTPYAAGDTDTQYF. The CDR3 bases are TGTGCCACCAGCAGCACCCCGTACGCAGCGGGGGACACAGATACGCAGTATTTT.

The chain joins TRBV15 to TRBJ1-5; no clear D. Germline CDR1 and CDR2: LNHNV and YYDKDF (reference sequence). Trimming took off 0 bases at V and 7 bases at J, with 10 bases between the two ends. The length of the CDR3 is 14 residues. The CDR3 DNA reads TGTGCCACCAGCAGAGATAGAGGGATCCAGCCCCAGCATTTT. This codes for CATSRDRGIQPQHF. The full variable domain, its missing parts supplied by reference TRBV15 and TRBJ1-5, is DAMVIQNPRYQVTQFGKPVTLSCSQTLNHNVMYWYQQKSSQAPKLLFHYYDKDFNNEADTPDNFQSRRPNTSFCFLDIRSPGLGDTAMYLCATSRDRGIQPQHFGDGTRLSIL.

The chain couples TRBV28 to TRBJ1-3; 8 bases are shared with TRBD1. The V gene end was trimmed by 5 bases and the J gene end by 0 bases; junction bases not matched to a gene: 6. The germline gives CDR1 MDHEN, CDR2 SYDVKM. CDR3 size: 16 residues. The CDR3 protein is CASSLYRGVSGNTIYF. In DNA, the CDR3 is TGTGCCAGCAGTCTATACAGGGGGGTCTCTGGAAACACCATATATTTT.

The J gene is TRBJ1-4, the V gene TRBV6-1; 10 positions match TRBD1. Germline loops: CDR1 MNHNS, CDR2 SASEGT. J was trimmed by 13 bases and V by 3 bases; bases with no gene match: 11. CDR3 length: 15 residues. CDR3 DNA: TGTGCCAGCAGTGACCGGACAGGGGGACTTAACGGACTGTTTTTT. Translation gives CASSDRTGGLNGLFF.

The V gene is TRBV6-6, the J gene TRBJ2-7; 9 positions agree with TRBD1. The trim removed 7 bases at V and 0 bases at J, leaving 7 bases unmatched. From germline, CDR1 is MNHNY and CDR2 SVGAGI (reference sequence). The CDR3 is made up of 15 amino acids. CDR3 residues: CASILGQGFSYEQYF. CDR3 DNA sequence: TGTGCCAGCATCTTAGGACAGGGGTTCTCCTACGAGCAGTACTTC.

The CDR3 DNA follows: TGCAGCGTTGGGACAGGGTTTGACTATGGCTACACCTTC. The encoded protein is CSVGTGFDYGYTF. This chain links TRBV29-1 with TRBJ1-2; 8 nucleotides match TRBD1. Germline V gives CDR1 SQVTM, CDR2 ANQGSEA. Germline trimming cut 4 bases from V and 3 bases from J; bases unmatched to any gene: 4. The CDR3 is made up of 13 amino acids.

The chain is built from TRBV7-6 and TRBJ2-7; perhaps TRBD2 as D (6 bases). V was shortened by 5 bases and J by 7 bases, with 18 bases between the two germline ends. Germline V CDR1 and CDR2: SGHVS, FNYEAQ. This CDR3 has 14 amino acids. In DNA, the CDR3 is TGTGCCAGCAGCCCGGGGACGGGGGAATGGGAGCAGTACTTC. This sequence encodes CASSPGTGEWEQYF. Complete variable domain (other parts from reference TRBV7-6 and TRBJ2-7): GAGVSQSPRYKVTKRGQDVALRCDPISGHVSLYWYRQALGQGPEFLTYFNYEAQQDKSGLPNDRFSAERPEGSISTLTIQRTEQRDSAMYRCASSPGTGEWEQYFGPGTRLTVT.

The rearrangement joins TRBV6-1 to TRBJ1-6; tentatively, D is TRBD1 (5 bases). The CDR3 loop spans 16 amino acids. V lost 0 bases and J 6 bases, leaving 12 bases between the germline ends. Per the germline V gene, CDR1 is MNHNS and CDR2 is SASEGT. CDR3 residues: CASSEALGRANSPLHF. The CDR3 DNA reads as TGTGCCAGCAGTGAAGCGCTGGGCAGGGCTAATTCACCCCTCCACTTT.

The rearrangement uses TRBV18 and TRBJ2-5, with D unclear. This CDR3 is built from 12 residues. The germline CDR1 and CDR2 sequences are KGHSH and LQKENI. V was clipped by 6 bases and J by 5 bases, with 10 bases between them. The CDR3 coding sequence is TGTGCCAGCTCTCTAATCGGGGAGACCCAGTACTTC. This sequence encodes CASSLIGETQYF.

The V gene is TRBV19, the J gene TRBJ1-1; tentative D call: TRBD1 (6 bases). The CDR3 is 14 amino acids. Germline V CDR1 and CDR2: LNHDA, SQIVND (reference sequence). V was trimmed by 5 bases and J by 5 bases, leaving 15 bases between them. The CDR3 DNA sequence: TGTGCCAGTAGTTCGGACAGAGTCAGGACTGAAGCTTTCTTT. Its translation: CASSSDRVRTEAFF.